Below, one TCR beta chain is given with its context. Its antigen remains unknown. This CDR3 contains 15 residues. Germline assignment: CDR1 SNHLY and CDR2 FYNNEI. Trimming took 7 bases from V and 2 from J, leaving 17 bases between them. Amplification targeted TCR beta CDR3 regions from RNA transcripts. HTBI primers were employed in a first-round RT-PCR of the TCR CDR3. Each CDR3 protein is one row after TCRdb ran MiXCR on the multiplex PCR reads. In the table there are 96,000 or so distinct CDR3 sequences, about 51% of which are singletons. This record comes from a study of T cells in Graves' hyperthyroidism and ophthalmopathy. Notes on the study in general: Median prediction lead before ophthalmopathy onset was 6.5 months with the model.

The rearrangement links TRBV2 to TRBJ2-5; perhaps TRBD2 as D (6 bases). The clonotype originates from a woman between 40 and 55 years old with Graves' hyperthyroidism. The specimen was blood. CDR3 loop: CASNLRDFPQETQYF. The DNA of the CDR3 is TGTGCCAGCAATCTGAGGGACTTCCCACAAGAGACCCAGTACTTC.